The T cell receptor beta chain under discussion was sequenced for a study of neurological immune-mediated disorders. MiXCR, run by TCRdb on the 5' RACE reads, gives a single entry per CDR3 protein. Counted here are 44,000 or so distinct CDR3 sequences, about 6.9% occurring once; the ten biggest clones make up 0.57%. V gave up 1 base and J gave up 0 bases, with 10 bases separating them. The CDR3 consists of 16 residues. This receptor was taken from a woman aged 40 to 55 in good health. The sample was CD4+ T cells from blood. This chain uses TRBV12-3 or TRBV12-4 with TRBJ1-3; D not resolved. This chain's CDR3 is CASSLGAGTSGNTIYF. The CDR3 DNA sequence: TGTGCCAGCAGTTTAGGGGCCGGAACCTCTGGAAACACCATATATTTT.